A single sample is the source of the 18 T cell receptor beta chains below, sequenced in a study of blood T cell repertoires in COVID-19 (TCRdb year 2020). The library came from the immunoSEQ multiplex PCR assay. TCRdb's version of the immuneACCESS table is confined to in-frame rearrangements and falls short of the full clone set. An unresolved V gene accounts for under half of the shortfall where checked; the remainder is of unknown origin. Here the sample has roughly 340,000 clones; about 90% occur a single time. Of the sample, more than 3% falls within the top ten clones. Sequencing input: peripheral blood. The receptors derive from a woman aged 18-29 years who had recovered from COVID-19.

The chain recombines TRBV30 with TRBJ1-2; D is undetermined. The CDR3 loop spans 14 amino acids. The germline CDR1 and CDR2 sequences are GTSNPN and SVGIG (reference sequence). The V end lost 4 bases, the J end lost 2 bases, and 14 bases lay between the germline ends. The CDR3 sequence: CAWTAVRGNYGYTF. In DNA, the CDR3 is TGTGCCTGGACTGCCGTACGGGGAAACTATGGCTACACCTTC.

The chain has TRBV13 and TRBJ2-2, with a possible D match to TRBD2 (5 bases). The CDR3 sequence is 16 residues long. CDR1 is PRHDT, CDR2 FYEKMQ, per germline (reference sequence). Trimming shortened V by 5 bases and J by 5 bases, and 18 bases separated the two germline ends. The CDR3 region has the DNA TGTGCCAGCAGCCCCGCCGGGGTGAGCGGAACCGGGGAGCTGTTTTTT. Its translation is CASSPAGVSGTGELFF.

The CDR3 DNA is TGTGCCAGCAGCCCCCGGACAGGGAGGGGTGAAAAACTGTTTTTT. This translates into CASSPRTGRGEKLFF. The chain is built from TRBV7-2 and TRBJ1-4; 8 bases fit TRBD1. The CDR3 extends over 15 amino acids. CDR1 and CDR2 (germline): SGHTA, FQGNSA. V lost 5 bases, J lost 7 bases, and 9 bases stayed unmatched.

V usage is TRBV12-2 and J usage is TRBJ2-7; the table gives TRBD2 as D, unverified against the DNA. TRBV12-2 corresponds to a pseudogene. CDR3 length equals 20 residues. The CDR3, as DNA: TGTGCAAGTCGCCCTTTCTGGTCGGCGGGAGGCCACCAACGACCCTACGAGCAGTACGTC. Protein sequence: CASRPFWSAGGHQRPYEQYV.

The CDR3: CASSQDNSYEQYV. The CDR3 DNA reads as TGTGCCAGCAGCCAAGACAACTCCTACGAGCAGTACGTC. The rearrangement links TRBV11-3 to TRBJ2-7; D is unclear. The CDR3 covers 13 residues. Trimming removed 5 bases at V and 0 bases at J, with 8 bases between. Germline assignment: CDR1 SGHNT and CDR2 YENEEA.

This rearrangement joins TRBV7-8 to TRBJ2-3, with unresolved D. Germline loops: CDR1 SGHVS, CDR2 FQNEAQ. V was shortened by 5 bases and J by 4 bases, with 7 bases between the two germline ends. CDR3 length: 12 residues. The DNA for the CDR3 is TGTGCCAGCAGCGCAGAGGCAGATACGCAGTATTTT. Translating gives CASSAEADTQYF.

The rearrangement uses TRBV11-3 and TRBJ1-1; 10 bases line up with TRBD1. CDR3 length: 15 residues. V lost 5 bases to trimming and J lost 5 bases; unmatched junction nucleotides: 8. Per the germline V gene, CDR1 is SGHNT and CDR2 is YENEEA. The CDR3 loop reads CASSARQGAWTEAFF. In DNA, the CDR3 is TGTGCCAGCAGCGCCCGACAGGGGGCTTGGACTGAAGCTTTCTTT.

This chain joins TRBV4-3 and TRBJ1-6; a weak D match, TRBD1 (6 bases). This CDR3 spans 15 amino acids. V was shortened by 0 bases and J by 6 bases, with 9 bases between the two germline ends. Germline V CDR1 and CDR2: LGHNA, YSLEER. Written as DNA, the CDR3 is TGCGCCAGCAGCCAAGATGTACAGGGTAATTCACCCCTCCACTTT. This encodes CASSQDVQGNSPLHF.

V gene TRBV7-2 combines with J gene TRBJ2-3; 15 bases match TRBD2. Germline V gene data show CDR1 as SGHTA and CDR2 as FQGNSA. There are 17 residues in the CDR3. J was trimmed by 3 bases and V by 5 bases; bases with no gene match: 6. The chain's CDR3 is CASSTAGTSGRTDTQYF. CDR3 coding DNA: TGTGCCAGCAGCACGGCGGGGACTAGCGGGAGGACAGATACGCAGTATTTT.

The chain recombines TRBV7-9 with TRBJ1-4; 9 bases fit TRBD1. The CDR3 runs to 15 residues. Germline V CDR1 and CDR2: SEHNR, FQNEAQ (reference sequence). Trimming removed 8 bases from V and 3 bases from J; junction bases left unmatched: 7. CDR3 coding DNA: TGTGCCAGCCCCTCCGGGACAGGGCCTAATGAAAAACTGTTTTTT. Protein sequence: CASPSGTGPNEKLFF.

The chain couples TRBV30 to TRBJ1-3; TRBD1 is a possible D gene (6 bases). The germline gives CDR1 GTSNPN, CDR2 SVGIG (reference sequence). CDR3 length: 15 amino acids. Trimming cost V 7 bases and J 0 bases, with 16 bases left between them. The CDR3 protein is CALLQGTSSGNTIYF. The CDR3 DNA sequence: TGTGCCTTACTACAGGGAACGAGCTCTGGAAACACCATATATTTT.

CDR3 residues: CSASGPDIKMPSGRAGEQFF. The CDR3 region has the DNA TGCAGTGCTAGTGGCCCTGACATAAAGATGCCTAGCGGGAGGGCCGGTGAGCAGTTCTTC. This chain connects TRBV20-1 to TRBJ2-1; TRBD2 matches at 12 bases. This CDR3 has 20 residues. Germline trimming cut 3 bases from V and 9 bases from J; bases unmatched to any gene: 24. Germline CDR1 is DFQATT and CDR2 is SNEGSKA (reference sequence).

This chain links TRBV6-5 with TRBJ1-2; 10 positions agree with TRBD1. The V gene end was trimmed by 0 bases and the J gene end by 6 bases; junction bases not matched to a gene: 4. The germline CDR1 and CDR2 sequences are MNHEY and SVGAGI. This CDR3 is 15 amino acids long. The CDR3 sequence: CASSYSTGGFNGYTF. For the CDR3, the DNA is TGTGCCAGCAGTTACTCGACAGGGGGCTTTAATGGCTACACCTTC.

The chain links TRBV11-3 to TRBJ2-7; D ambiguous. Trimming took 3 bases from V and 5 from J, leaving 11 bases between them. Per germline, CDR1 SGHNT and CDR2 YENEEA. The CDR3 contains 13 residues. The CDR3 loop is CASSFGIADEQYV. In DNA, the CDR3 is TGTGCCAGCAGCTTCGGAATAGCCGACGAGCAGTACGTC.

The chain combines TRBV6-2 or TRBV6-3 with TRBJ2-2; TRBD2 agrees at 9 bases. CDR3 length: 17 amino acids. The V segment lost 1 base and the J segment 5 bases; nucleotides outside the gene matches: 8. Germline lookup yields CDR1 MNHEY and CDR2 SVGEGT. CDR3 DNA sequence: TGTGCCAGCAGTTACTTAATTAGCGGGAGAAGTACCGGGGAGCTGTTTTTT. Amino acid sequence: CASSYLISGRSTGELFF.

The chain is built from TRBV21-1 and TRBJ2-3; the DNA was not compared with TRBD1, the D call given in the table. TRBV21-1 is deemed a pseudogene. CDR3 length equals 19 residues. The CDR3 spells CASSKARGQLPSTTDTQYF. The CDR3 bases are TGTGCCAGCAGCAAAGCCCGTGGACAGCTACCCTCCACCACAGATACGCAGTATTTT.

The chain has TRBV7-2 and TRBJ2-1; D not certain. V was pared by 1 base and J by 6 bases, with 7 bases between. This CDR3 is built from 13 residues. The germline CDR1 and CDR2 sequences are SGHTA and FQGNSA. CDR3 nucleotide sequence: TGTGCCAGCAGCTTAGATACCGGCAATGAGCAGTTCTTC. Translation: CASSLDTGNEQFF. Looking up the rest from reference TRBV7-2 and TRBJ2-1 gives the full variable domain: GAGVSQSPSNKVTEKGKDVELRCDPISGHTALYWYRQSLGQGLEFLIYFQGNSAPDKSGLPSDRFSAERTGGSVSTLTIQRTQQEDSAVYLCASSLDTGNEQFFGPGTRLTVL.

The chain has TRBV7-2 and TRBJ2-1, with no clear D. The germline V and J ends were trimmed by 1 base and 5 bases, with 6 bases remaining between them. Germline assignment: CDR1 SGHTA and CDR2 FQGNSA. This CDR3 has 13 amino acids. The CDR3 DNA is TGTGCCAGCAGCTTAGTAGTAGACAATGAGCAGTTCTTC. Its translation is CASSLVVDNEQFF.